This T cell receptor beta chain is drawn from a study of T cell changes during pregnancy in multiple sclerosis. Germline lookup yields CDR1 ENHRY and CDR2 SYGVKD. The V end was cut by 0 bases, the J end by 11 bases, with 10 bases between. The CDR3 length is 12 residues. The assay was immunoSEQ multiplex PCR, and TCRdb's table has in-frame clones only and misses some. The repertoire includes around 100,000 clones, roughly 92% of them detected once, and about 0.89% sits in the top ten. The sequence came from a female donor with multiple sclerosis, enrolled in a pregnancy study. This material consisted of peripheral blood, taken after pregnancy. The gene calls are TRBV10-3 and TRBJ1-1; no definite D call. In nucleotides, the CDR3 is TGTGCCATCAGTGAGTCCCTTGGGAGTGCTTTCTTT. Protein product: CAISESLGSAFF.